This TCR beta chain was recovered during a study of cytomegalovirus exposure and HLA in healthy donors. Comments on this clone: Its matching antigen is unknown.

The CDR3 consists of 15 residues. The V end was cut by 5 bases, the J end by 1 base, with 11 bases between. The germline V gene has CDR1 MDHEN and CDR2 SYDVKM. General study findings and limits: In vitro confirmation showed three CMV-associated chains to be CMV antigen specific. High specificity and sensitivity for cytomegalovirus status were reported for the classifier. The study labeled roughly 160 TCR beta chains cytomegalovirus-associated.

The protocol was immunoSEQ multiplex PCR, while the TCRdb copy is restricted to in-frame clones and leaves out a portion. This table has tens of thousands of clones, around 89% appearing once. The chain has TRBV28 and TRBJ1-4, with D uncertain. This TCR came from a woman aged 18 to 35 in good health and CMV-seronegative. What was sequenced was PBMCs. CDR3 sequence: CASSPAGGTNEKLFF. The CDR3 DNA sequence: TGTGCCAGCAGTCCAGCGGGAGGAACTAATGAAAAACTGTTTTTT.